The sequence of this TCR beta chain was determined in a study of blood T cells in healthy people across ages. Findings and caveats of the study: CMV status of donors was not determined, possibly confounding expanded clonotype changes.

Points on this clonotype: Its antigen is unknown.

Combining a sample-barcoded 5' primer with a J-beta primer mix, a second PCR ran for 7 to 11 cycles. TCRdb redid the calling of the 5' RACE reads with MiXCR, one entry per CDR3 protein. The sample holds about 510,000 distinct CDR3 sequences, over 25% seen once. This CDR3 is 14 amino acids long. The V gene's germline CDR1 is KGHSH and CDR2 LQKENI. Trimming at V came to 2 bases and at J to 7 bases, leaving 4 bases not matched to a gene. This same sample was also taken into another study, of T cells of mothers and their children. That work contributes: The M1S primer of the second PCR added sample barcodes and 2-4 random nucleotides.

The rearrangement links TRBV18 to TRBJ2-1; 8 bases align to TRBD2. The clonotype comes from a boy younger than 10 in good health. The sample was blood. CDR3 protein: CASSPVVAGNEQFF. The CDR3, as DNA: TGTGCCAGCTCACCAGTGGTAGCGGGAAATGAGCAGTTCTTC.